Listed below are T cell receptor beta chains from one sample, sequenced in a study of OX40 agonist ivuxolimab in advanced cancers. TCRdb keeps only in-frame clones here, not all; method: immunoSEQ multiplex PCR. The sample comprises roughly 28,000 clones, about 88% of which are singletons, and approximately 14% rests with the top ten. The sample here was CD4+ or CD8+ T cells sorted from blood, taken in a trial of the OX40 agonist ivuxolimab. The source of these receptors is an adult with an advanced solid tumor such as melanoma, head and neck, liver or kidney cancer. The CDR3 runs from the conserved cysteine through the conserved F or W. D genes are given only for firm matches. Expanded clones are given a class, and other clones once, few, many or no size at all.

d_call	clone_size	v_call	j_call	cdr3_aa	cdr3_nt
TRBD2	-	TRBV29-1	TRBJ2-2	CSVTSGGNTGELFF	TGCAGCGTCACTAGCGGAGGGAACACCGGGGAGCTGTTTTTT
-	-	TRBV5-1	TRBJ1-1	CASSQGHTEAFF	TGCGCCAGCAGTCAAGGGCACACTGAAGCTTTCTTT
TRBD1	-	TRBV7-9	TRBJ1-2	CASSPTGWSGYTF	TGTGCCAGCAGCCCGACAGGGTGGAGTGGCTACACCTTC
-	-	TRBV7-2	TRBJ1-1	CASRYTGNTEAFF	TGTGCCAGCAGATATACAGGGAACACTGAAGCTTTCTTT
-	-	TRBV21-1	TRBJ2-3	CASSKVRLGAGFTDTQYF	TGTGCCAGCAGCAAAGTCCGGTTGGGGGCGGGCTTCACAGATACGCAGTATTTT
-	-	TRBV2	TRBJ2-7	CASKSGHSYEQYF	TGTGCCAGCAAGTCAGGGCACTCCTACGAGCAGTACTTC
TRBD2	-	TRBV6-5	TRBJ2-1	CASRPTSGLYNEQFF	TGTGCCAGCAGACCAACTAGCGGTTTGTACAATGAGCAGTTCTTC
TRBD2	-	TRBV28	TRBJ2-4	CASSLAGGPKNIQYF	TGTGCCAGCAGTCTAGCGGGAGGGCCGAAAAACATTCAGTACTTC
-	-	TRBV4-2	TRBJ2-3	CASSQDGGRGRTDTQYF	TGTGCCAGCAGCCAAGATGGGGGGCGCGGACGGACAGATACGCAGTATTTT
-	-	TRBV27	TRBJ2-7	CASSQGDGVYEQYF	TGTGCCAGCAGCCAAGGGGACGGAGTCTACGAGCAGTACTTC
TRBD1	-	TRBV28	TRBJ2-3	CASRRGLVTDTQYF	TGTGCCAGCAGGAGGGGGCTAGTCACAGATACGCAGTATTTT
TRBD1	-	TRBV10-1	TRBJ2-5	CASSETGTGLKETQYF	TGCGCCAGCAGTGAGACCGGGACAGGGCTAAAAGAGACCCAGTACTTC
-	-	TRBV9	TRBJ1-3	CASSVGAGGNTIYF	TGTGCCAGCAGCGTAGGAGCTGGAGGAAACACCATATATTTT
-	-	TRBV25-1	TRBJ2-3	CASEGLRTDTQYF	TGTGCCAGCGAGGGACTCCGCACAGATACGCAGTATTTT
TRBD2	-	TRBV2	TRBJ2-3	CASSEGGRLAGTGSTDTQYF	TGTGCCAGCAGTGAAGGGGGCCGACTAGCGGGAACGGGCAGCACAGATACGCAGTATTTT
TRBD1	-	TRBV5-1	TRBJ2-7	CASSQRTGDEQYF	TGCGCCAGCAGCCAACGGACAGGGGACGAGCAGTACTTC
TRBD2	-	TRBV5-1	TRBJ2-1	CASSVILAGLYNEQFF	TGCGCCAGCAGCGTCATACTAGCGGGCCTCTACAATGAGCAGTTCTTC
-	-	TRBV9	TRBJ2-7	CASSVGGSSYEQYF	TGTGCCAGCAGCGTAGGAGGCAGCTCCTACGAGCAGTACTTC
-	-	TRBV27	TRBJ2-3	CASSYLQGTDTQYF	TGTGCCAGCAGTTACCTCCAGGGCACAGATACGCAGTATTTT
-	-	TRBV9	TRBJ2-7	CASSVEGTLDEQYF	TGTGCCAGCAGCGTTGAGGGTACTCTGGACGAGCAGTACTTC
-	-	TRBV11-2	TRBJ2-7	CASSLATTYEQYF	TGTGCCAGCAGCTTGGCGACTACTTACGAGCAGTACTTC
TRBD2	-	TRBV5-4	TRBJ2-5	CASRAFGGRWETQYF	TGTGCCAGCAGGGCCTTCGGGGGGAGGTGGGAGACCCAGTACTTC
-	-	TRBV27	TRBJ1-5	CASSLSSQGRQPQHF	TGTGCCAGCAGTTTATCGTCCCAGGGGAGGCAGCCCCAGCATTTT
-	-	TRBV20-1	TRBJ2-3	CSARTQYF	TGCAGTGCCCGTACGCAGTATTTT
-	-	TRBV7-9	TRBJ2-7	CASSLARGRQIEQYF	TGTGCCAGCAGCTTAGCGCGTGGAAGGCAGATCGAGCAGTACTTC
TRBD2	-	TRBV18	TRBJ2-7	CASSPYGPGLAGGAYEQYF	TGTGCCAGCTCACCCTATGGACCCGGACTAGCGGGAGGGGCCTACGAGCAGTACTTC
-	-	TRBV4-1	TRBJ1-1	CASSQVIVSGAFF	TGCGCCAGCAGCCAAGTAATAGTCTCGGGCGCTTTCTTT
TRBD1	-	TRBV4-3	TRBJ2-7	CASSLGEGADEQYF	TGCGCCAGCAGCCTCGGCGAGGGGGCGGACGAGCAGTACTTC
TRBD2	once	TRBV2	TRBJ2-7	CASTDLAGVNTYEQYF	TGTGCCAGCACTGATCTAGCGGGAGTTAACACCTACGAGCAGTACTTC
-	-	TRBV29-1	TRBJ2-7	CSVCPTGSYEQYF	TGCAGCGTTTGCCCGACAGGCTCCTACGAGCAGTACTTC